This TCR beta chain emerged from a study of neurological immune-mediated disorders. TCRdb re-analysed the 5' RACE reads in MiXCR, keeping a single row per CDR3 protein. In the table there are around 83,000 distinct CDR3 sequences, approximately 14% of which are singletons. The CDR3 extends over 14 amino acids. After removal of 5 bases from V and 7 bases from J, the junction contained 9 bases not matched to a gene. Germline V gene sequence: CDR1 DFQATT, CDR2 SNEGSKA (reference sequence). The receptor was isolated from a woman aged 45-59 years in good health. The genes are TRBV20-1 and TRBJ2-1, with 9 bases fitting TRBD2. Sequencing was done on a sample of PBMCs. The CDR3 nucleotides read TGCAGTGCTCCTGGGTTGCGGGGGGGGAATGAGCAGTTCTTC. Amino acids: CSAPGLRGGNEQFF.